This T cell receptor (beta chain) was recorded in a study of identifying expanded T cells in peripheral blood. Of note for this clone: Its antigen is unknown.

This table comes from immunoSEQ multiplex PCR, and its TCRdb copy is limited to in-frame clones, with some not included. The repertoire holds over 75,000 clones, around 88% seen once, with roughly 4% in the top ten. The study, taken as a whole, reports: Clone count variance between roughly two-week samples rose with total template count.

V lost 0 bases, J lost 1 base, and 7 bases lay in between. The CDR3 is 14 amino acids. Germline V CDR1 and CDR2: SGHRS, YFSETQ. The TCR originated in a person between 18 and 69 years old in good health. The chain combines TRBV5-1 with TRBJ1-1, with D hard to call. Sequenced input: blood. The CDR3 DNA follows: TGCGCCAGCAGCTTGGGAACAACGAACACTGAAGCTTTCTTT. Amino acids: CASSLGTTNTEAFF.